The T cell receptor beta chain under discussion was sequenced for a study of blood T cells in healthy people across ages. A second PCR of roughly 7 to 11 cycles used a sample-barcoded 5' primer and a J-beta primer mix. One entry per CDR3 protein, called by TCRdb with MiXCR from the 5' RACE reads. The sample consists of approximately 1.5 million distinct CDR3 sequences, almost 35% of them appearing once. The length of the CDR3 is 15 residues. The germline V and J ends were trimmed by 2 bases and 2 bases, with 13 bases remaining between them. Germline V lookup: CDR1 SGHNT, CDR2 YYREEE (reference sequence). This clonotype was observed a handful of times.

The chain combines TRBV5-4 with TRBJ2-5; a possible D gene is TRBD1 (6 bases). The source material was blood. The TCR was taken from a woman aged 25 to 39 in good health. The CDR3 region has the DNA TGTGCCAGCAGCTTCTCGCAGGGGACACAAGAGACCCAGTACTTC. Protein product: CASSFSQGTQETQYF.